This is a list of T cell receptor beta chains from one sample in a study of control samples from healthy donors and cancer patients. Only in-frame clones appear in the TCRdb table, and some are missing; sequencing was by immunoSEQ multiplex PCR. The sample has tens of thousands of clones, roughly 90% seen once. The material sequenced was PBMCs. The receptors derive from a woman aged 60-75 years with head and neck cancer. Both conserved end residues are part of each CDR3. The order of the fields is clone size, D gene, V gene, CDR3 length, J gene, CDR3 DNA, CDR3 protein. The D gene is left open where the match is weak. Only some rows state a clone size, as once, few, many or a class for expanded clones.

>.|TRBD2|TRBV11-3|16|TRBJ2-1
TGTGCCAGCAGCTTAGACGGGACTAGCCAAGACAATGAGCAGTTCTTC
CASSLDGTSQDNEQFF
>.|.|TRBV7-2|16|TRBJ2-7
TGTGCCAGCAGCTTACAGGACATCGGATTGTCCTACGAGCAGTACTTC
CASSLQDIGLSYEQYF
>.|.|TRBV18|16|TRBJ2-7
TGTGCCAGCTCACCAAACATGGGGGGTATCTCCTACGAGCAGTACTTC
CASSPNMGGISYEQYF
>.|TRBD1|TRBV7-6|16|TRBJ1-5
TGTGCCAGCAGCCCGGGATACAGGGGCCTCAATCAGCCCCAGCATTTT
CASSPGYRGLNQPQHF
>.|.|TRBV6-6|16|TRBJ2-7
TGTGCCAGCAGTTACTCGACAACCCGAGGGTCCTACGAGCAGTACTTC
CASSYSTTRGSYEQYF
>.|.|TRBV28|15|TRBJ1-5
TGTGCCAGCAGCCCAACAGGGATCGGCAATCAGCCCCAGCATTTT
CASSPTGIGNQPQHF
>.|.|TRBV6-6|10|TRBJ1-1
TGTGCCAGCAGAGATAATGAAGCTTTCTTT
CASRDNEAFF
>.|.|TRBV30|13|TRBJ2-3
TGTGCCTCGGATGGGGGAAACACAGATACGCAGTATTTT
CASDGGNTDTQYF
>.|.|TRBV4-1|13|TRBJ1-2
TGCGCCAGCAGCCAAGAGTACAGCCAAGGGGACACCTTC
CASSQEYSQGDTF
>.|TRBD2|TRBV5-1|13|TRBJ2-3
TGCGCCAGCAGCTTGTCCGGGAGGGATACGCAGTATTTT
CASSLSGRDTQYF
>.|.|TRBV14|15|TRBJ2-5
TGTGCCAGCAGCCAAGTGCGAGACCCCAAGGAGGCCCAGTACTTC
CASSQVRDPKEAQYF
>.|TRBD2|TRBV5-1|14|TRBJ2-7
TGCGCCAGCAGCTTGGTAGCGGGCCCCTACGAGCAGTACTTC
CASSLVAGPYEQYF
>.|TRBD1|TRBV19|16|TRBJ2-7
TGTGCCAGTAGTACATCGTTCGGGACAGGAACCTACGAGCAGTACTTC
CASSTSFGTGTYEQYF
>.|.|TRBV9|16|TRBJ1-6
TGTGCCAGCAGCGTTAGCCTTCCCTCCTATAATTCACCCCTCCACTTT
CASSVSLPSYNSPLHF
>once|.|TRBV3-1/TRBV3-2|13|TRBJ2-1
TGTGCCAGCAGGATGAGGGCAAAAAATGAGCAGTTCTTC
CASRMRAKNEQFF
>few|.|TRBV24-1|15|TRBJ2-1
TGTGCCACCAGTGATTCTAGGAGGATTGGCAATGAGCAGTTCTTC
CATSDSRRIGNEQFF
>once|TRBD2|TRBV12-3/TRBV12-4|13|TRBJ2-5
TGTGCCAGCAGTTTCGGGGGGCAAGAGACCCAGTACTTC
CASSFGGQETQYF
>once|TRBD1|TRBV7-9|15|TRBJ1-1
TGTGCCAGCAGCCCCGGGACAGGGATAGGCACTGAAGCTTTCTTT
CASSPGTGIGTEAFF
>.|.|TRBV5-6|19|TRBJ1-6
TGTGCCAGCAGCTTTTTCCCGTTTGGAGATCATTATGATAATTCACCCCTCCACTTT
CASSFFPFGDHYDNSPLHF
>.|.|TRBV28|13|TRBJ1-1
TGTGCCAGCAGGGACGGTACGAACACTGAAGCTTTCTTT
CASRDGTNTEAFF
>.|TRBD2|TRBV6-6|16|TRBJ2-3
TGTGCCAGCAGTTACTCCCTAGCGGGAGTTGGTGATACGCAGTATTTT
CASSYSLAGVGDTQYF
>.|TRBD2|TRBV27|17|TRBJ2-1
TGTGCCAGCAGTTTATCGGGAGGGAGGCTGACCTACAATGAGCAGTTCTTC
CASSLSGGRLTYNEQFF
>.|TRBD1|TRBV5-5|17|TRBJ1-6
TGTGCCAGCAGCCTGGGGGGACAGACCATACCTAATTCACCCCTCCACTTT
CASSLGGQTIPNSPLHF
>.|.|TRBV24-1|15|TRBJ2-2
TGTGCCACCAGTCCTGCGAGGGGCAACACCGGGGAGCTGTTTTTT
CATSPARGNTGELFF
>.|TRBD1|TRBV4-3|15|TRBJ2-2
TGCGCCAGCAGTGGGCCGGGACAGGGGTTCGGGGAGCTGTTTTTT
CASSGPGQGFGELFF
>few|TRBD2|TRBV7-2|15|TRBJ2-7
TGTGCCAGCAGCTTAGTAGCTGGGGGGGACTACGAGCAGTACTTC
CASSLVAGGDYEQYF